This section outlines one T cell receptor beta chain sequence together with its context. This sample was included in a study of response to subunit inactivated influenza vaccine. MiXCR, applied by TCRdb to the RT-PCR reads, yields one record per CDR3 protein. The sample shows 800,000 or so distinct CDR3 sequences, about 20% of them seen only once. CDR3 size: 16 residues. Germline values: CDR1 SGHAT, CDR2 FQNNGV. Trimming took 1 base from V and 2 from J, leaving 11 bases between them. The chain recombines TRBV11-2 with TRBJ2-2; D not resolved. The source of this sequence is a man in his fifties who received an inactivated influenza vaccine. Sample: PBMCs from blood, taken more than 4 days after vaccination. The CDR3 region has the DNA TGTGCCAGCAGCTTAGTTCTGGGGTCAAACACCGGGGAGCTGTTTTTT. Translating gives CASSLVLGSNTGELFF.